One sample yielded the 6 T cell receptor beta chains listed below, sequenced in a study of OX40 agonist ivuxolimab in advanced cancers. Clones were sequenced by immunoSEQ multiplex PCR, and TCRdb holds only the in-frame ones, with some missing. The sample comprises 55,000 to 70,000 clones, around 87% of which are singletons, and roughly 1.2% rests with the top ten. Specimen: CD4+ or CD8+ T cells sorted from blood, collected in a trial of the OX40 agonist ivuxolimab. The source of these receptors is an adult with an advanced solid tumor such as melanoma, head and neck, liver or kidney cancer.

The count of this clone is one. This chain uses TRBV30 with TRBJ1-2, with D maybe TRBD1 (6 bases). Germline-derived CDR1 and CDR2 are GTSNPN and SVGIG (reference sequence). V gave up 3 bases and J gave up 2 bases, with 10 bases separating them. This CDR3 comprises 13 residues. For the CDR3, the DNA is TGTGCCTGGAGGATAACAGGGAACTATGGCTACACCTTC. Protein sequence: CAWRITGNYGYTF.

The rearrangement uses TRBV14 and TRBJ1-1; maybe TRBD1 (5 bases). V lost 1 base, J lost 9 bases, and 12 bases lay in between. Per germline, CDR1 SGHDN and CDR2 FVKESK. The CDR3 is 13 residues long. For the CDR3, the DNA is TGTGCCAGCAGCCAAGTTAGTTCAGGGAAAGCTTTCTTT. Protein product: CASSQVSSGKAFF.

The chain employs TRBV5-1 and TRBJ2-5; 10 bases line up with TRBD2. The germline V gene has CDR1 SGHRS and CDR2 YFSETQ. Trimming cost V 1 base and J 2 bases; bases outside gene matches: 2. The CDR3 has 15 amino acids. This CDR3 reads CASSLPSGGQETQYF. The CDR3 bases are TGCGCCAGCAGCTTGCCTAGCGGGGGACAAGAGACCCAGTACTTC.

V and J are TRBV27 and TRBJ2-1; 9 bases agree with TRBD1. With 1 base clipped from V and 8 bases from J, the junction kept 9 bases outside the gene matches. Germline loops: CDR1 MNHEY, CDR2 SMNVEV (reference sequence). The CDR3 runs to 16 residues. Written as DNA, the CDR3 is TGTGCCAGCAGTTTATTGGGGACAGGGTCGAGCCATGAGCAGTTCTTC. Amino acids: CASSLLGTGSSHEQFF.

This rearrangement joins TRBV5-4 to TRBJ2-1; D could derive from TRBD1 or TRBD2 (7 bases each). The germline gives CDR1 SGHNT, CDR2 YYREEE (reference sequence). CDR3 size: 16 residues. Deletions cut 5 bases from V and 8 bases from J, with 23 bases between. CDR3 residues: CASSPNDREGIDEQFF. CDR3 DNA: TGTGCCAGCAGTCCCAATGACAGGGAGGGTATCGATGAGCAGTTCTTC.

The chain couples TRBV7-2 to TRBJ2-3; D is undetermined. CDR1 is SGHTA, CDR2 FQGNSA, per germline. V lost 0 bases, J lost 2 bases, and 6 bases lay in between. This CDR3 is 14 amino acids long. CDR3 amino acids: CASSLAGLTDTQYF. The CDR3 bases are TGTGCCAGCAGCTTAGCGGGCCTCACAGATACGCAGTATTTT. Looking up the rest from reference TRBV7-2 and TRBJ2-3 gives the full variable domain: GAGVSQSPSNKVTEKGKDVELRCDPISGHTALYWYRQSLGQGLEFLIYFQGNSAPDKSGLPSDRFSAERTGGSVSTLTIQRTQQEDSAVYLCASSLAGLTDTQYFGPGTRLTVL.